This T cell receptor (beta chain) was captured by sequencing in a study of esophageal squamous cell carcinoma under preoperative chemotherapy (dated by TCRdb to the late 2010s). In terms of the full investigation: Both tumor-infiltrating lymphocytes and peripheral blood T cells had their TCR repertoires profiled in the study. In patients with esophageal squamous cell carcinoma, the study looked at what paclitaxel-nedaplatin chemotherapy did to T-cell receptor repertoires. The cohort comprised roughly 5 patients with primary esophageal squamous cell carcinoma. Repertoires were compared between samples taken before and after paclitaxel-nedaplatin therapy. Overall results and qualifications from the work: A significant increase in TCR diversity was observed in peripheral T cells after chemotherapy, whereas no such increase was observed in tumor-infiltrating lymphocytes. Post-treatment tumor-infiltrating lymphocytes appeared to be derived in part from peripheral T cells migrating into the tumor, rather than solely from local clonal changes. Only a handful of patients with esophageal squamous cell carcinoma were analyzed, making for a small cohort. Paclitaxel-nedaplatin therapy induced immediate and substantial clonotype frequency changes, with contraction more likely among abundant clones than amplification.

Taken from cysteine to phenylalanine, the CDR3 has 12 residues. Only the CDR3 part of the read is kept: 36 bases, read in frame from the first base. Library prep was done by PCR. Sequencing used a HiSeq X Ten. TCR repertoires were characterized by high-throughput sequencing. The public reads were reanalyzed by TCRdb: fastp trimming at Q25, MiXCR alignment, in-frame beta chains only. All rows with the same CDR3 protein become a single entry with the most common DNA and genes. The sample table shows about 30,000 distinct CDR3 sequences, and roughly 50% are seen once. The ten largest clones add up to approximately 12% of the sample. The meaning of the sample's time point label: before preoperative PTX-NDP chemotherapy. Before surgery, patients were given paclitaxel-nedaplatin as preoperative chemotherapy. For this clonotype: Its antigen target is currently unknown. One base away there is no much larger clone; base qualities are not given.

Rearrangement joined TRBV12-3 or TRBV12-4 to TRBJ2-5, with the D gene not confidently named. The J call is doubtful: the DNA matches TRBJ2-7 better. Sampling was carried out from a patient given preoperative chemotherapy. The receptor comes from a human donor with esophageal squamous cell carcinoma. The donor label of this sample is uncertain. In nucleotides, the sequence is TGTGCCAGCAGTTTAGACTTATACGAGCAGTACTTC. The encoded protein is CASSLDLYEQYF.